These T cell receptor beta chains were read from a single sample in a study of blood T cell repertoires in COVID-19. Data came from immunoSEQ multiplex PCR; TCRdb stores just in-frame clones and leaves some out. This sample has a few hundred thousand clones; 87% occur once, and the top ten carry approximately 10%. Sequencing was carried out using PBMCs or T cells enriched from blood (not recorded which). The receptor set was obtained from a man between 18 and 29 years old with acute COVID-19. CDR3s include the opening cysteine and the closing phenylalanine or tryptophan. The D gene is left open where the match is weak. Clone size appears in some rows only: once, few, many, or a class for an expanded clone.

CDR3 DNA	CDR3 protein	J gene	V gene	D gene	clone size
TGTGCCAGCATTCTCAGGGATTGGAACACTGAAGCTTTCTTT	CASILRDWNTEAFF	TRBJ1-1	TRBV6-5	NA	NA
TGTGCCAGCAGCTTGGATCAGGGGGGAGATACGCAGTATTTT	CASSLDQGGDTQYF	TRBJ2-3	TRBV5-4	NA	once
TGTGCCAGCAGTGGGACTAGCGGGAGGGGGCCCTTTGAGCAGTACTTC	CASSGTSGRGPFEQYF	TRBJ2-7	TRBV6-6	TRBD2	NA
TGTGCCAGCAGTAGTGAGTCTGAAGCTTTCTTT	CASSSESEAFF	TRBJ1-1	TRBV28	NA	NA
TGTGCCAGCAGTGAACAGAGGAAACACACCTACGAGCAGTACTTC	CASSEQRKHTYEQYF	TRBJ2-7	TRBV6-1	NA	NA
TGCGCCAGCAGCATAGGACTAGCGGCTAGCACAGATACGCAGTATTTT	CASSIGLAASTDTQYF	TRBJ2-3	TRBV5-1	TRBD2	NA
TGCGCCAGCAGTGCCGGGTCTTATGGCTACACCTTC	CASSAGSYGYTF	TRBJ1-2	TRBV10-1	NA	NA
TGTGCCAGCAGTGCCACGGGGGTCCAAAACATTCAGTACTTC	CASSATGVQNIQYF	TRBJ2-4	TRBV6-2/TRBV6-3	NA	NA
TGTGCCAGCTCACCACTCGCGGGTACGGATTTCGGGACCCAGTACTTC	CASSPLAGTDFGTQYF	TRBJ2-5	TRBV18	NA	NA
TGTGCCACCAGTGACCCGCCCGGACAGGGGCCGGATCGGCCCCAGCATTTT	CATSDPPGQGPDRPQHF	TRBJ1-5	TRBV24-1	TRBD1	NA
TGTGCCAGCAGCCCTCTGAGTTTCCAAGAGACCCAGTACTTC	CASSPLSFQETQYF	TRBJ2-5	TRBV14	NA	once
TGTGCCAGCAAGCAACCGATCGCCACCGGGGAGCTGTTTTTT	CASKQPIATGELFF	TRBJ2-2	TRBV11-2	NA	NA
TGCGCCAGCAGCTTGCTGACTAGCGGAGAAGAGACCCAGTACTTC	CASSLLTSGEETQYF	TRBJ2-5	TRBV5-1	TRBD2	NA
TGTGCCAGCAGCCCACTGGAGTTCACTGAAGCTTTCTTT	CASSPLEFTEAFF	TRBJ1-1	TRBV7-8	NA	NA
TGTGCCAGCAGCCCCAAACTCGGGACAGGTCCCTACGAGCAGTACTTC	CASSPKLGTGPYEQYF	TRBJ2-7	TRBV7-6	TRBD1	NA
TGCGCCAGCAGCCCCTTGGGACAGGGGGTGGAGACCCAGTACTTC	CASSPLGQGVETQYF	TRBJ2-5	TRBV4-1	TRBD1	NA
TGTGCCAGCAGCTTAGGAACAGGCGACACTGAAGCTTTCTTT	CASSLGTGDTEAFF	TRBJ1-1	TRBV13	NA	NA
TGCGCCAGCAGCGGGGGACAGTCCTACAATGAGCAGTTCTTC	CASSGGQSYNEQFF	TRBJ2-1	TRBV5-1	TRBD1	NA
TGTGCCAGCATAGACAGGGGGGGTGAAAAACTGTTTTTT	CASIDRGGEKLFF	TRBJ1-4	TRBV6-5	TRBD1	NA
TGCAGCGTTGCGGGACAGATAACCTACAATGAGCAGTTCTTC	CSVAGQITYNEQFF	TRBJ2-1	TRBV29-1	TRBD1	NA
TGCGCCAGCAGCTTGTCAGGGGCGGGTACCGGGGAGCTGTTTTTT	CASSLSGAGTGELFF	TRBJ2-2	TRBV5-1	NA	NA
TGCAGCGTAAGAAGACAGGGGGCAGGAGAGACCCAGTACTTC	CSVRRQGAGETQYF	TRBJ2-5	TRBV29-1	TRBD1	NA
TGTGCCAGCAGCCTTGACAGGTTTAACTATGGCTACACCTTC	CASSLDRFNYGYTF	TRBJ1-2	TRBV5-8	NA	NA
TGTGCCACCAGTGCGAGCGGGAGCTTTTACAATGAGCAGTTCTTC	CATSASGSFYNEQFF	TRBJ2-1	TRBV24-1	TRBD2	NA
TGTGCCAGCAGCTCACCTATACGGGACAGCTCCTACGAGCAGTACTTC	CASSSPIRDSSYEQYF	TRBJ2-7	TRBV7-8	TRBD1	NA
TGCGCCAGCAGCCAGTTAGCGGGCACTTCCTACGAGCAGTACTTC	CASSQLAGTSYEQYF	TRBJ2-7	TRBV4-1	TRBD2	NA
TGTGCCAGCAGCTTAAGTGTTGGAGAAGTGGCCGGGGAGCTGTTTTTT	CASSLSVGEVAGELFF	TRBJ2-2	TRBV7-6	NA	NA
TGTGCCATCAGTGATTCGGGTTATCAGCCCCAGCATTTT	CAISDSGYQPQHF	TRBJ1-5	TRBV10-3	NA	NA
TGTGCCAGCAGGTCTACAGGGGCTGGTGAGCAGTTCTTC	CASRSTGAGEQFF	TRBJ2-1	TRBV28	TRBD1	NA
TGTGCCAGCAGCTTAGCCCCGAAAGCGGAGCAGTACTTC	CASSLAPKAEQYF	TRBJ2-7	TRBV7-9	NA	NA
TGTGCCAGCAGCCATACCGGGGGGAGGGCCAACGAGCAGTACTTC	CASSHTGGRANEQYF	TRBJ2-7	TRBV3-1/TRBV3-2	TRBD2	NA
TGTGCCATCAGTGAGCCGGGACTTGCCCTCGAGCAGTTCTTC	CAISEPGLALEQFF	TRBJ2-1	TRBV10-3	NA	NA
TGTGCCAGCAGGGCGCCGGGCAGGGTTCGCGCTGAAGCTTTCTTT	CASRAPGRVRAEAFF	TRBJ1-1	TRBV11-2	NA	NA
TGTGCCAGCAGCTCGAGGACTAGCGGGAGGTACTCCTACAATGAGCAGTTCTTC	CASSSRTSGRYSYNEQFF	TRBJ2-1	TRBV7-2	TRBD2	NA
TGTGCCAGCAGCCAAGTCCTCGGACAGCCCACAGGCTACACCTTC	CASSQVLGQPTGYTF	TRBJ1-2	TRBV3-1/TRBV3-2	NA	NA
TGTGCCTGGAGCTACAGGGCGAACACTGAAGCTTTCTTT	CAWSYRANTEAFF	TRBJ1-1	TRBV30	NA	few
TGCAGCGTTGAAAAAACAGGGGGCGAAGCTGAAGCTTTCTTT	CSVEKTGGEAEAFF	TRBJ1-1	TRBV29-1	TRBD1	NA
TGCGCCAGCAGTAAATCCCGGGGTGAAAAACTGTTTTTT	CASSKSRGEKLFF	TRBJ1-4	TRBV5-1	NA	NA
TGTGCCAGCAGCCCCCGGAACACTGAAGCTTTCTTT	CASSPRNTEAFF	TRBJ1-1	TRBV7-2	NA	NA
TGTGCCAGCAGCTCCCGGACAGGGAACTACAATGAGCAGTTCTTC	CASSSRTGNYNEQFF	TRBJ2-1	TRBV7-8	TRBD1	NA
TGTGCCAGCAGTTTGGGTAGCGGGGCCTACGAGCAGTACTTC	CASSLGSGAYEQYF	TRBJ2-7	TRBV27	TRBD2	NA
TGCGCCAGCAGCGGAGGCTCACGGACGGGACAAAGTTCTGATGAGCAGTTCTTC	CASSGGSRTGQSSDEQFF	TRBJ2-1	TRBV4-1	NA	NA
TGTGCCAGTGCCACTGGCTCTGGAAACACCATATATTTT	CASATGSGNTIYF	TRBJ1-3	TRBV19	NA	NA
TGTGCCAGCAGCTTGGGACTGCTACCCTACGAGCAGTACTTC	CASSLGLLPYEQYF	TRBJ2-7	TRBV5-6	NA	NA
TGTGCCAGCAGTTCTAGCGGGAGTGAGACCCAGTACTTC	CASSSSGSETQYF	TRBJ2-5	TRBV6-5	TRBD2	NA